One and the same sample provided the 29 T cell receptor beta chains below, sequenced in a study of CD8+ T cells in alopecia areata. The treatment was: oral pan-JAK inhibitor, 5-10 mg twice daily. RNA was extracted and reverse transcribed into cDNA as the sequencing template. The method was immunoSEQ multiplex PCR; TCRdb's version includes in-frame clones alone and lacks a portion of them. The sample has 95,000 to 100,000 clones, around 60% seen once. Material: CD8+ T cells sorted from blood, obtained at week 4, from a patient treated with tofacitinib. The receptors stem from a human donor with alopecia areata.

V usage is TRBV30 and J usage is TRBJ2-1; 8 bases fit TRBD1. V lost 3 bases, J lost 7 bases, and 5 bases stayed unmatched. The length of the CDR3 is 13 residues. Per germline, CDR1 GTSNPN and CDR2 SVGIG (reference sequence). CDR3 coding DNA: TGTGCCTGGAGGGATCAGGGGGCTAATGAGCAGTTCTTC. This codes for CAWRDQGANEQFF.

This rearrangement joins TRBV9 to TRBJ2-3; 7 bases map to TRBD2. The CDR3 extends over 13 amino acids. V shed 2 bases, J shed 3 bases, and the junction held 0 bases outside the gene matches. Germline loops: CDR1 SGDLS, CDR2 YYNGEE. The CDR3 nucleotides are TGTGCCAGCAGCGTGGGACTAACAGATACGCAGTATTTT. Amino acids: CASSVGLTDTQYF.

This clone has only one observation. This chain links TRBV5-6 with TRBJ1-5; no clear D. This CDR3 is built from 14 residues. The germline gives CDR1 SGHDT, CDR2 YYEEEE. The ends were cut back, 4 bases at V and 3 bases at J, with 11 bases in the middle. The CDR3 coding sequence is TGTGCCAGCAGCCCCTCAGGCAACAATCAGCCCCAGCATTTT. It yields the protein CASSPSGNNQPQHF.

The V and J genes are TRBV9 and TRBJ2-6, with D unresolved. This CDR3 spans 16 amino acids. Germline V gene lookup returns CDR1 SGDLS and CDR2 YYNGEE. With 0 bases removed from V and 2 bases from J, the gap between germline ends came to 9 bases. The CDR3 protein is CASSVEDRPGANVLTF. DNA of the CDR3: TGTGCCAGCAGCGTAGAGGACCGCCCTGGGGCCAACGTCCTGACTTTC.

This clone occurred a few times. The V gene is TRBV30, the J gene TRBJ2-7; TRBD2 aligns across 9 bases. The CDR3 totals 16 residues. Germline trimming cut 2 bases from V and 2 bases from J; bases unmatched to any gene: 10. Per the germline V gene, CDR1 is GTSNPN and CDR2 is SVGIG (reference sequence). The CDR3 DNA reads TGTGCCTGGAGTACCCTAGCGGGGCTGACTACCTACGAGCAGTACTTC. It codes for CAWSTLAGLTTYEQYF.

The J gene is TRBJ1-1, the V gene TRBV30; D is uncertain. CDR1 and CDR2 (germline): GTSNPN, SVGIG (reference sequence). The CDR3 is 11 residues long. V lost 4 bases to trimming and J lost 1 base, with 4 bases between them. Here the CDR3 DNA reads TGTGCCTGGAACCAGAACACTGAAGCTTTCTTT. Residues: CAWNQNTEAFF.

The V gene is TRBV25-1, the J gene TRBJ1-2; TRBD1 aligns across 7 bases. V shed 2 bases, J shed 4 bases, and the junction held 7 bases outside the gene matches. CDR3 length: 15 amino acids. The germline gives CDR1 MGHDK, CDR2 SYGVNS. CDR3 in amino acids: CASSEGAGGIYGYTF. The CDR3 DNA reads as TGTGCCAGCAGTGAAGGCGCAGGGGGGATCTATGGCTACACCTTC.

The chain combines TRBV7-8 with TRBJ2-1; D unresolved. Germline CDR1 is SGHVS and CDR2 is FQNEAQ. CDR3 length: 13 residues. The V and J ends lost 4 bases and 10 bases respectively, with 14 bases between them. CDR3 DNA sequence: TGTGCCAGCAGCTGGCAGTCAGTCACCGAGCAGTTCTTC. This gives the protein CASSWQSVTEQFF.

This clone turned up a few times. V is TRBV15 and J is TRBJ2-5; D is possibly TRBD1 or TRBD2 (5 bases each). Looked up from germline, CDR1 is LNHNV and CDR2 is YYDKDF (reference sequence). The CDR3 is made up of 17 amino acids. Trimming removed 0 bases from V and 2 bases from J, with 16 bases in between. CDR3: CATSRDPGVREQETQYF. The CDR3 DNA reads as TGTGCCACCAGCAGAGATCCCGGGGTCAGGGAACAAGAGACCCAGTACTTC.

This chain links TRBV4-1 with TRBJ1-1, with 8 bases identical to TRBD1. The trim removed 8 bases at V and 1 base at J, leaving 3 bases unmatched. Germline lookup yields CDR1 MGHRA and CDR2 YSYEKL. CDR3 size: 13 residues. The DNA of the CDR3 is TGCGCCAGCTATGGACAGGGGAACACTGAAGCTTTCTTT. Translating it yields CASYGQGNTEAFF.

The chain employs TRBV28 and TRBJ2-7; 10 bases fit TRBD1. Trimming cost V 5 bases and J 6 bases; bases outside gene matches: 10. The CDR3 runs to 15 residues. Germline V gene lookup returns CDR1 MDHEN and CDR2 SYDVKM. The CDR3 reads CASSHPGQGSIEQYF. Here the CDR3 DNA reads TGTGCCAGCAGTCATCCGGGACAGGGGAGCATCGAGCAGTACTTC.

The V call is TRBV19, the J call TRBJ2-1; D possibly corresponds to TRBD2 (5 bases). Trimming shortened V by 5 bases and J by 5 bases, and 10 bases separated the two germline ends. The CDR3 extends over 13 amino acids. Germline CDR1 LNHDA, CDR2 SQIVND (reference sequence). The CDR3 region has the DNA TGTGCCAGTAGTCCGAGCGGCAACAATGAGCAGTTCTTC. Its translation is CASSPSGNNEQFF.

The gene calls are TRBV7-2 and TRBJ1-1; D gene uncertain. The CDR3 extends over 17 amino acids. Germline V gives CDR1 SGHTA, CDR2 FQGNSA. Trimming pared 3 bases from V and 3 bases from J, leaving 20 bases between. The CDR3 loop is CASSLRSQGLGYTEAFF. CDR3 in DNA: TGTGCCAGCAGCTTGAGGAGTCAAGGATTAGGGTACACTGAAGCTTTCTTT.

This clone was found a few times. Here the CDR3 reads CASSLDPDGYTF. DNA for the CDR3: TGTGCCAGCAGCTTAGATCCGGATGGCTACACCTTC. The rearrangement joins TRBV11-2 to TRBJ1-2; D is uncertain. The CDR3 spans 12 residues. V was cut by 0 bases and J by 6 bases, with 5 bases left in between. Germline V gene data show CDR1 as SGHAT and CDR2 as FQNNGV.

This chain connects TRBV6-5 to TRBJ2-7; the D gene is possibly TRBD2 (5 bases). The CDR3 extends over 15 amino acids. Germline CDR1 is MNHEY and CDR2 is SVGAGI. Deletions cut 5 bases from V and 0 bases from J, with 14 bases between. CDR3 nucleotides: TGTGCCAGCAGTCCCCGGACTTACCCCTCCTACGAGCAGTACTTC. This encodes CASSPRTYPSYEQYF.

This clone was seen just once. The chain combines TRBV27 with TRBJ2-1; D not certain. The CDR3 is made up of 13 amino acids. Germline V CDR1 and CDR2: MNHEY, SMNVEV (reference sequence). Trimming cost V 8 bases and J 1 base, with 9 bases left between them. As DNA, the CDR3 is TGTGCCAGCGGAAGGGCATCCTACAATGAGCAGTTCTTC. Translation gives CASGRASYNEQFF.

The genes are TRBV29-1 and TRBJ2-1; D is uncertain. Germline CDR1 and CDR2: SQVTM and ANQGSEA. The CDR3 is made up of 15 amino acids. The V and J ends lost 4 bases and 3 bases respectively, with 16 bases between them. The chain's CDR3 is CSVAVILSVYNEQFF. CDR3 coding DNA: TGCAGCGTTGCGGTAATTTTATCGGTCTACAATGAGCAGTTCTTC.

Worth noting for this clone: The same CDR3 also results from other DNA sequences found in this sample. The gene calls are TRBV7-3 and TRBJ1-1; no definite D call. Germline loops: CDR1 SGHTA, CDR2 FQGTGA. V was pared by 3 bases and J by 0 bases, with 5 bases between. CDR3 length equals 13 residues. The DNA for the CDR3 is TGTGCCAGCAGCTTGACGGTGAACACTGAAGCTTTCTTT. This encodes CASSLTVNTEAFF.

This clone appeared once. This chain joins TRBV30 and TRBJ2-1, with 7 bases identical to TRBD2. V dropped 3 bases and J dropped 4; count of bases not matched to a gene: 3. There are 13 residues in the CDR3. CDR1 is GTSNPN, CDR2 SVGIG, per germline (reference sequence). CDR3 loop: CAWREGLYNEQFF. CDR3 nucleotide sequence: TGTGCCTGGAGGGAGGGACTATACAATGAGCAGTTCTTC.

A single count supports this clone. This chain connects TRBV7-2 to TRBJ2-1, with D possibly being TRBD2 (6 bases). Germline CDR1 reads SGHTA; CDR2 reads FQGNSA. Trimming cost V 1 base and J 7 bases, with 8 bases left between them. This CDR3 has 13 residues. The CDR3 loop reads CASSLDGGNEQFF. CDR3 coding DNA: TGTGCCAGCAGCTTAGATGGGGGGAATGAGCAGTTCTTC.

This chain links TRBV7-6 with TRBJ1-2; no clear D. V dropped 1 base and J dropped 10 bases, with 13 bases sitting between them. Germline CDR1 reads SGHVS; CDR2 reads FNYEAQ. This CDR3 spans 13 amino acids. The CDR3 protein is CASSLGYMADYTF. In DNA form, the CDR3 reads TGTGCCAGCAGCTTAGGATATATGGCGGACTACACCTTC.

A few counts support this clone. The CDR3 nucleotides read TGTGCCAGCAGCCCGACTAGCGGGGGGGCGAGCTTCAATGAGCAGTTCTTC. Residues: CASSPTSGGASFNEQFF. The chain is built from TRBV14 and TRBJ2-1; 14 bases match TRBD2. The CDR3 is made up of 17 amino acids. The V and J ends lost 4 bases and 6 bases, in that order; junction bases with no gene match: 8. Per the germline V gene, CDR1 is SGHDN and CDR2 is FVKESK.

The genes are TRBV4-1 and TRBJ2-1, with TRBD2 as a possible D gene (7 bases). The CDR3 totals 15 residues. Looked up from germline, CDR1 is MGHRA and CDR2 is YSYEKL. Trimming left V 3 bases short and J 8 bases short, with 17 bases between. The CDR3 DNA reads TGCGCCAGCAGCCAGGGGGGGCTCCTTAGGGATGAGCAGTTCTTC. Translated: CASSQGGLLRDEQFF.

The CDR3 sequence is CSVELTGSGTDTQYF. Written as DNA, the CDR3 is TGCAGCGTTGAGTTAACAGGGTCGGGCACAGATACGCAGTATTTT. This rearrangement joins TRBV29-1 to TRBJ2-3; tentatively, D is TRBD1 (6 bases). The CDR3 length is 15 residues. CDR1 and CDR2 from the germline V gene are SQVTM and ANQGSEA. The ends were cut back, 3 bases at V and 1 base at J, with 14 bases in the middle.

The chain employs TRBV29-1 and TRBJ2-7, with 7 bases fitting TRBD1. Unmatched junction bases numbered 16, after V lost 7 bases and J lost 4 bases. This CDR3 is 15 amino acids long. Germline loops: CDR1 SQVTM, CDR2 ANQGSEA. CDR3 nucleotide sequence: TGCAGCGCCACGGTGACAGGGACCCCTGGGTACGAGCAGTACTTC. This sequence encodes CSATVTGTPGYEQYF.

This chain joins TRBV7-9 and TRBJ2-7; 9 positions match TRBD1. Germline values: CDR1 SEHNR, CDR2 FQNEAQ (reference sequence). The CDR3 is made up of 13 amino acids. V was clipped by 6 bases and J by 6 bases; unmatched bases: 6. In DNA form, the CDR3 reads TGTGCCAGCAGTGGGACAGGGAGTAGCGAGCAGTACTTC. Translated: CASSGTGSSEQYF.

This clone has a handful of counts. The rearrangement joins TRBV27 to TRBJ2-5; TRBD2 is a possible D gene (5 bases). V was cut by 5 bases and J by 2 bases, with 12 bases left in between. The CDR3 has 14 amino acids. CDR1 is MNHEY, CDR2 SMNVEV, per germline (reference sequence). Here the CDR3 reads CASSQSGYQETQYF. Here the CDR3 DNA reads TGTGCCAGCAGTCAGTCGGGGTATCAAGAGACCCAGTACTTC.

The rearrangement links TRBV30 to TRBJ1-5, with no clear D. The germline V and J ends were trimmed by 3 bases and 5 bases, with 8 bases remaining between them. This CDR3 region has 12 residues. CDR1 and CDR2 (germline): GTSNPN, SVGIG (reference sequence). The CDR3 nucleotides read TGTGCCTGGAGCGCCGGGGATCAGCCCCAGCATTTT. Translated, it gives CAWSAGDQPQHF. The whole variable domain, filled in from reference TRBV30 and TRBJ1-5, reads SQTIHQWPATLVQPVGSPLSLECTVEGTSNPNLYWYRQAAGRGLQLLFYSVGIGQISSEVPQNLSASRPQDRQFILSSKKLLLSDSGFYLCAWSAGDQPQHFGDGTRLSIL.

This chain connects TRBV7-2 to TRBJ2-7; D is uncertain. V lost 1 base to trimming and J lost 2 bases, with 9 bases between them. CDR1 is SGHTA and CDR2 is FQGNSA in the germline V gene. The length of the CDR3 is 14 residues. The chain's CDR3 is CASSLDYTPYEQYF. In DNA, the CDR3 is TGTGCCAGCAGCTTAGACTATACCCCCTACGAGCAGTACTTC.